A single sample gave rise to the 20 T cell receptor beta chains below, sequenced in a study of Graves' ophthalmopathy and Graves' hyperthyroidism. Amplification of the TCR beta CDR3 regions used RNA transcripts (as template). Amplification began with first-round RT-PCR using HTBI primers, then second-round multiplex PCR was performed. TCRdb re-derived calls from the multiplex PCR reads in MiXCR, one entry per CDR3 protein. The sample has approximately 1.2 million distinct CDR3 sequences, about 40% seen once. Sequencing input: peripheral blood or thyroid tissue (not recorded which). All receptors derive from an adult man with Graves' hyperthyroidism.

This clonotype has only a few counts. V usage is TRBV6-5 and J usage is TRBJ1-6; 7 nucleotides match TRBD1. The ends lost 2 bases at V and 8 bases at J; junction bases unmatched: 3. Germline V CDR1 and CDR2: MNHEY, SVGAGI. There are 14 residues in the CDR3. CDR3 coding DNA: TGTGCCAGCAGTTACGGGACAGTAGATTCACCCCTCCACTTT. It is translated as CASSYGTVDSPLHF.

The sample holds many counts of this clonotype. V is TRBV12-3 or TRBV12-4 and J is TRBJ2-5; 8 positions agree with TRBD1. The trim removed 4 bases at V and 4 bases at J, leaving 8 bases unmatched. The CDR3 is 15 residues long. CDR3 loop: CASSYSGGNGETQYF. DNA for the CDR3: TGTGCCAGCAGTTATTCAGGGGGCAACGGAGAGACCCAGTACTTC.

This clonotype showed up many times. The chain employs TRBV20-1 and TRBJ1-6; no definite D call. V was trimmed by 4 bases and J by 5 bases, leaving 12 bases between them. The CDR3 runs to 14 residues. CDR1 DFQATT and CDR2 SNEGSKA come from the germline V gene (reference sequence). CDR3 DNA: TGCAGTGCTAATCTGGGAGGAGATAATTCACCCCTCCACTTT. Residues: CSANLGGDNSPLHF.

This clonotype was seen many times. J is TRBJ1-1 and V is TRBV6-5; a possible D gene is TRBD1 (6 bases). Germline values: CDR1 MNHEY, CDR2 SVGAGI. V gave up 1 base and J gave up 0 bases, with 6 bases separating them. This CDR3 region has 14 residues. CDR3 sequence reads: CASSYWTVNTEAFF. CDR3 sequence (DNA): TGTGCCAGCAGTTACTGGACAGTGAACACTGAAGCTTTCTTT.

This clonotype was seen a few times. Here the CDR3 reads CASSLFVSYEQYF. The CDR3 DNA reads as TGTGCCAGCAGCTTATTTGTCTCCTACGAGCAGTACTTC. The chain is built from TRBV11-2 and TRBJ2-7; D is unclear. Per the germline V gene, CDR1 is SGHAT and CDR2 is FQNNGV. With 2 bases removed from V and 0 bases from J, the gap between germline ends came to 5 bases. This CDR3 comprises 13 residues.

This clonotype appeared many times. The chain links TRBV7-7 to TRBJ2-5; 11 nucleotides align to TRBD2. Germline V gene sequence: CDR1 SSHAT, CDR2 FNYEAQ (reference sequence). This CDR3 region has 16 residues. V shed 2 bases, J shed 3 bases, and the junction held 5 bases outside the gene matches. CDR3 residues: CASSLSLLAGEETQYF. CDR3 DNA: TGTGCCAGCAGCTTATCCCTACTAGCGGGGGAAGAGACCCAGTACTTC.

This clonotype was observed a handful of times. V usage is TRBV19 and J usage is TRBJ2-7; no firm D call. This CDR3 comprises 14 residues. Looked up from germline, CDR1 is LNHDA and CDR2 is SQIVND (reference sequence). Trimming pared 5 bases from V and 0 bases from J, leaving 11 bases between. DNA of the CDR3: TGTGCCAGTAGTGCACGTACTCTCTCCTACGAGCAGTACTTC. Translated: CASSARTLSYEQYF.

This clonotype has a handful of counts. The CDR3 DNA is TGTGCCAGCAGCAGGGGTAGCGGGGGATCTCTAGAGACCCAGTACTTC. It is translated as CASSRGSGGSLETQYF. The gene calls are TRBV7-9 and TRBJ2-5; 9 bases align to TRBD2. Per germline, CDR1 SEHNR and CDR2 FQNEAQ (reference sequence). There are 16 residues in the CDR3. V was clipped by 5 bases and J by 4 bases; unmatched bases: 11. Based on the CDR3 plus reference TRBV7-9 and TRBJ2-5, the full variable domain is DTGVSQNPRHKITKRGQNVTFRCDPISEHNRLYWYRQTLGQGPEFLTYFQNEAQLEKSRLLSDRFSAERPKGSFSTLEIQRTEQGDSAMYLCASSRGSGGSLETQYFGPGTRLLVL.

The sample holds a few counts of this clonotype. J is TRBJ1-5 and V is TRBV6-5, with D perhaps TRBD1 (6 bases). In germline, CDR1 is MNHEY, CDR2 SVGAGI. The CDR3 contains 14 residues. Trimming stripped 6 bases from V and 6 bases from J, with 15 bases between. The CDR3 sequence: CASSRDIFVQPQHF. In nucleotides, the CDR3 is TGTGCCAGCAGCCGGGACATCTTTGTTCAGCCCCAGCATTTT.

The CDR3 reads CASRIWDGHEQYF. In DNA form, the CDR3 reads TGTGCCAGCAGGATCTGGGACGGCCACGAGCAGTACTTC. This chain joins TRBV27 and TRBJ2-7, with D tentatively TRBD1 or TRBD2 (5 bases each). Deletions cut 6 bases from V and 5 bases from J, with 14 bases between. CDR3 size: 13 residues. Germline loops: CDR1 MNHEY, CDR2 SMNVEV (reference sequence).

This clonotype was seen ten or more times. V gene TRBV29-1 combines with J gene TRBJ2-2; 7 nucleotides align to TRBD1. Trimming at V came to 7 bases and at J to 6 bases, leaving 2 bases not matched to a gene. CDR3 length: 11 residues. Germline CDR1 and CDR2: SQVTM and ANQGSEA. The CDR3 loop reads CSGGQSGELFF. CDR3 DNA: TGCAGCGGGGGACAGTCCGGGGAGCTGTTTTTT.

This clonotype was counted ten times or more. The V gene is TRBV6-6, the J gene TRBJ1-2; unclear D gene. Germline loops: CDR1 MNHNY, CDR2 SVGAGI (reference sequence). V dropped 5 bases and J dropped 2 bases, with 6 bases sitting between them. The CDR3 length is 12 residues. CDR3 region: CASSGSNYGYTF. The CDR3 DNA is TGTGCCAGCAGTGGGTCCAACTATGGCTACACCTTC.

This clonotype was seen repeatedly, ten times or more. The chain has TRBV29-1 and TRBJ2-2; TRBD2 aligns across 10 bases. The germline V gene encodes CDR1 SQVTM and CDR2 ANQGSEA. Trimming removed 3 bases from V and 4 bases from J; junction bases left unmatched: 5. The CDR3 is 15 residues long. CDR3 sequence reads: CSVELAGELTGELFF. CDR3 DNA: TGCAGCGTTGAGCTAGCGGGAGAGCTCACCGGGGAGCTGTTTTTT.

The chain recombines TRBV29-1 with TRBJ2-7; TRBD1 matches 7 bases. The DNA matches TRBJ2-4 better at its end, which makes the J call doubtful. The CDR3 length is 16 residues. Germline values: CDR1 SQVTM, CDR2 ANQGSEA. The CDR3, as DNA: TGCAGCGTTGAGCGCGGCAACAGACAGGGTCAAAACATTCAGTACTTC. As protein: CSVERGNRQGQNIQYF.

This clonotype appeared many times. The chain uses TRBV5-6 and TRBJ1-6; D might be TRBD1 (6 bases). CDR1 and CDR2 from the germline V gene are SGHDT and YYEEEE. V lost 4 bases, J lost 6 bases, and 20 bases lay in between. This CDR3 region has 17 residues. This CDR3 is CASSDGTYGTTNSPLHF. The DNA for the CDR3 is TGTGCCAGCAGCGACGGAACGTACGGGACAACTAATTCACCCCTCCACTTT.

J is TRBJ2-7 and V is TRBV12-3 or TRBV12-4, with 7 bases matching TRBD1. J was trimmed by 4 bases and V by 5 bases; bases with no gene match: 5. CDR3 length: 13 amino acids. Written as DNA, the CDR3 is TGTGCCAGCAGTGGGGACAGCAAATACGAGCAGTACTTC. Its protein is CASSGDSKYEQYF.

The V and J genes are TRBV7-2 and TRBJ2-7; 9 nucleotides line up with TRBD1. V was clipped by 6 bases and J by 3 bases; unmatched bases: 9. The CDR3 is 15 amino acids. CDR1 is SGHTA, CDR2 FQGNSA, per germline. DNA for the CDR3: TGTGCCAGCAGTGACGGGCCGGGACAGGGCTACGAGCAGTACTTC. Amino acids: CASSDGPGQGYEQYF.

The V call is TRBV10-3, the J call TRBJ1-2, with 8 nucleotides matching TRBD1. CDR3 size: 18 residues. Germline trimming cut 3 bases from V and 3 bases from J; bases unmatched to any gene: 15. The germline CDR1 and CDR2 sequences are ENHRY and SYGVKD. CDR3 region: CAISDSNRGGVMDYGYTF. CDR3 nucleotide sequence: TGTGCCATCAGTGATAGCAACAGGGGGGGCGTTATGGACTATGGCTACACCTTC.

The chain uses TRBV4-2 and TRBJ2-7; weak D call: TRBD1 (6 bases). V was shortened by 4 bases and J by 2 bases, with 15 bases between the two germline ends. CDR3 length equals 15 residues. From germline, CDR1 is LGHNA and CDR2 YNFKEQ. DNA of the CDR3: TGTGCCAGCAGCCCAGCCGAAGGACAGCCCTACGAGCAGTACTTC. Protein: CASSPAEGQPYEQYF.

The chain employs TRBV12-3 or TRBV12-4 and TRBJ1-1, with 11 nucleotides matching TRBD1. CDR3 length: 14 amino acids. The CDR3 protein is CASEVGTGGTEAFF. The CDR3 DNA follows: TGTGCTAGTGAAGTGGGGACAGGGGGCACTGAAGCTTTCTTT.